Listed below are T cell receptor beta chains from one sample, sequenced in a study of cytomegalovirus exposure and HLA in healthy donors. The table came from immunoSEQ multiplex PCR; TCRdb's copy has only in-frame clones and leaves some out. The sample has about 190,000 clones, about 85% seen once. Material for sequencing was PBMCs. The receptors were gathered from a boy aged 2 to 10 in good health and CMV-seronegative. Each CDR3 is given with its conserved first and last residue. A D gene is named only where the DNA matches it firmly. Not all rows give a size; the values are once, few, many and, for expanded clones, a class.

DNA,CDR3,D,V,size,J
TGCGCCAGCAGCCTCCGACTTAATGAAAAACTGTTTTTT,CASSLRLNEKLFF,.,TRBV5-1,.,TRBJ1-4
TGTGCCAGCAGTCCCAACACCAAAAGATTGTATGAGCAGTTCTTC,CASSPNTKRLYEQFF,.,TRBV28,.,TRBJ2-1
TGTGCCACCAGCAGATTGCAGGGGACTAATGAAAAACTGTTTTTT,CATSRLQGTNEKLFF,.,TRBV15,.,TRBJ1-4
TGTGCCAGCAGCCCAAGGACAGCGAACACCGGGGAGCTGTTTTTT,CASSPRTANTGELFF,.,TRBV2,.,TRBJ2-2
TGTGCCAGCAGTTCGGGGAGAGTCACTGAAGCTTTCTTT,CASSSGRVTEAFF,.,TRBV6-5,.,TRBJ1-1
TGTGCCAGCTCACCACCGGACACCCCCTACGAGCAGTACTTC,CASSPPDTPYEQYF,.,TRBV18,few,TRBJ2-7
TGCAGCGTTTCCGGGACAGGGGGCCCGTTATGGCAGTACTTC,CSVSGTGGPLWQYF,TRBD1,TRBV29-1,.,TRBJ2-5
TGTGCCAGCAGTCAACAGGGGCGCACTGAAGCTTTCTTT,CASSQQGRTEAFF,TRBD1,TRBV27,.,TRBJ1-1
TGTGCCAGCAGCTTAGCCCCCCCCGGGACAGGGTCCTCACCCCTCCACTTT,CASSLAPPGTGSSPLHF,TRBD1,TRBV7-8,.,TRBJ1-6
TGTGCCAGCAGCCTGATCGGGGATAGTGAAGCTTTCTTT,CASSLIGDSEAFF,.,TRBV6-5,once,TRBJ1-1
TGTGCCAGTAGTACTTATAGCGGGAAACCACACGAGCAGTACTTC,CASSTYSGKPHEQYF,TRBD2,TRBV19,.,TRBJ2-7
TGTGCCAGCAGTGACGGGGGGCTGGAGACCCAGTACTTC,CASSDGGLETQYF,.,TRBV25-1,.,TRBJ2-5
TGTGCCAGCAGTTCCCCGGGGGACAGGGTCGACGAGCAGTACTTC,CASSSPGDRVDEQYF,TRBD1,TRBV28,.,TRBJ2-7
TGTGCCATCAGTAAGAAGGCAGGCCTCGCGGGTAATGAGCAGTTCTTC,CAISKKAGLAGNEQFF,.,TRBV10-3,.,TRBJ2-1
TGTGCCAGCAGTTTTGGGGGCAGGGGCTATGGCTACACCTTC,CASSFGGRGYGYTF,.,TRBV28,.,TRBJ1-2
TGTGCCAGCAGCGTCTCTGGGCTAGCCAGCGTCACAGATACGCAGTATTTT,CASSVSGLASVTDTQYF,.,TRBV9,.,TRBJ2-3
TGCGCCAGCAGTCCTCGGGGGGGGACCTCAACCACCGGGGAGCTGTTTTTT,CASSPRGGTSTTGELFF,TRBD2,TRBV5-1,.,TRBJ2-2
TGTGCCATCAGTGGGGCAGGGGGTCCATACGAGCAGTACTTC,CAISGAGGPYEQYF,TRBD1,TRBV10-3,.,TRBJ2-7
TGTGCCACCATAAACCCCGGGAACTGCTCTGGAAACACCATATATTTT,CATINPGNCSGNTIYF,.,TRBV6-4,.,TRBJ1-3
TGTGCCAGCTCACCGCTGGTGGTCGCCGGAGGCAATGAGCAGTTCTTC,CASSPLVVAGGNEQFF,.,TRBV18,.,TRBJ2-1
TGTGCCAGCAGTCCACCCCGGTTAAATGAGCAGTTCTTC,CASSPPRLNEQFF,.,TRBV28,.,TRBJ2-1
TGTGCCAGCAGTGGAGCGGCCCAGTTCTTC,CASSGAAQFF,.,TRBV2,.,TRBJ2-1
TGTGCCAGCAGTTACTCGACACAGGGAGGGAGCGGCTACACCTTC,CASSYSTQGGSGYTF,.,TRBV6-5,once,TRBJ1-2
TGTGCCAGCAGTCGTACAGGGAACCACGAGCAGTACTTC,CASSRTGNHEQYF,.,TRBV6-5,.,TRBJ2-7
TGTGCCAGCAGCCGTACGGGACAGTACGAGCAGTACTTC,CASSRTGQYEQYF,TRBD1,TRBV6-5,.,TRBJ2-7
TGTGCCAGCGGACAGACAGGGGGTGAAGCTTTCTTT,CASGQTGGEAFF,TRBD1,TRBV28,.,TRBJ1-1
TGTGCCAACTGGGCGGGGGAGCTGTTTTTT,CANWAGELFF,.,TRBV9,.,TRBJ2-2
TGTGCCAGCAGAGGGGCTACTCCCGAGACCCAGTACTTC,CASRGATPETQYF,.,TRBV6-5,.,TRBJ2-5
TGTGCCAGTAACAACAGGGCAACGTCACCCCTCCACTTT,CASNNRATSPLHF,.,TRBV19,.,TRBJ1-6
TGTGCCAGCATCCTGAGCCGAAGCTCTCGAGGAAACACCATATATTTT,CASILSRSSRGNTIYF,.,TRBV9,.,TRBJ1-3
TGTGCCAGTAGTATTCTCGGGACTAGCGGGATCAACATTCAGTACTTC,CASSILGTSGINIQYF,TRBD2,TRBV19,.,TRBJ2-4
TGTGCCAGCAGTGATACGACAGGGACCTATGGCTACACCTTC,CASSDTTGTYGYTF,TRBD1,TRBV2,.,TRBJ1-2
TGCGCCAGCAGCTTGGCACAGGGGGCGAACACTGAAGCTTTCTTT,CASSLAQGANTEAFF,TRBD1,TRBV5-1,.,TRBJ1-1
TGTGCCAGCTCACCAAGGGGGAACTCCTACAATGAGCAGTTCTTC,CASSPRGNSYNEQFF,.,TRBV18,.,TRBJ2-1
TGTGCCATCAGTGGTGGGACAGGATGGAACACTGAAGCTTTCTTT,CAISGGTGWNTEAFF,TRBD1,TRBV10-3,.,TRBJ1-1
TGCGCCAGCAGCCAAGGTCGGGGTCGTAGCAATTCACCCCTCCACTTT,CASSQGRGRSNSPLHF,.,TRBV4-1,few,TRBJ1-6
TGCAGCGTTGAAGGGGTGATAGGCGGGAGCTCCCCTGGGACAGATACGCAGTATTTT,CSVEGVIGGSSPGTDTQYF,TRBD2,TRBV29-1,.,TRBJ2-3
TGTGCCAGCAGCTTAGGGAGCTCTGGGGCCAACGTCCTGACTTTC,CASSLGSSGANVLTF,.,TRBV11-2,few,TRBJ2-6
TGTGCCAGCAGTGAAGGGAGGCCCCAGTACTTTCGCACAGATACGCAGTATTTT,CASSEGRPQYFRTDTQYF,.,TRBV2,.,TRBJ2-3
TGTGCCAGCAGTCACCAGCCCAGGGGCAGGGATGAAGCTTTCTTT,CASSHQPRGRDEAFF,.,TRBV28,.,TRBJ1-1
TGTGCCAGCAGCTCTGGACAGAGCTCCTACAATGAGCAGTTCTTC,CASSSGQSSYNEQFF,.,TRBV7-9,.,TRBJ2-1
TGTGCCAGCAGTTACCTTGGGGGAGGTGGAGAGACCCAGTACTTC,CASSYLGGGGETQYF,.,TRBV6-5,.,TRBJ2-5
TGTGCCAGCAGTATCGGACTGGCCAAAAACATTCAGTACTTC,CASSIGLAKNIQYF,.,TRBV28,once,TRBJ2-4
TGTGCCAGCAGCTTCGGAATTCAGCGGGGGCCTAACACCGGGGAGCTGTTTTTT,CASSFGIQRGPNTGELFF,TRBD2,TRBV11-2,.,TRBJ2-2
TGCGCCAGCAGCCAAGATCGGGCAGGGCCCAACATTCAGTACTTC,CASSQDRAGPNIQYF,.,TRBV4-1,.,TRBJ2-4
TGTGCCAGCAGTCCACCCCCCCTTGGACTAGCGGGAGCACACGGGGAGCTGTTTTTT,CASSPPPLGLAGAHGELFF,TRBD2,TRBV28,.,TRBJ2-2
TGCGCCAGCAGCGTATCCCGGGACTGGGTCAATAATGAGCAGTTCTTC,CASSVSRDWVNNEQFF,.,TRBV5-1,.,TRBJ2-1
TGTGCCAGCAGTTACTCCCTTAGCGGGAGGGCGCCAGATACGCAGTATTTT,CASSYSLSGRAPDTQYF,TRBD2,TRBV27,.,TRBJ2-3